One and the same sample provided the 26 T cell receptor beta chains below, sequenced in a study of cytomegalovirus exposure and HLA in healthy donors. The data were produced by immunoSEQ multiplex PCR, yet TCRdb's version contains in-frame clones alone and is incomplete. Here the sample spans 200,000 to 250,000 clones, approximately 80% being singletons. Sequenced sample: PBMCs. The receptors stem from a woman in her 30s in good health and CMV-seropositive.

V is TRBV5-6 and J is TRBJ2-7; TRBD1 might be the D (6 bases). Per germline, CDR1 SGHDT and CDR2 YYEEEE. There are 16 residues in the CDR3. The ends were cut back, 3 bases at V and 2 bases at J, with 18 bases in the middle. This CDR3 is CASSSGQHSFPYEQYF. In nucleotides, the CDR3 is TGTGCCAGCAGCTCAGGACAGCACTCCTTCCCCTACGAGCAGTACTTC.

The chain links TRBV7-2 to TRBJ2-5; D is undetermined. Deletions cut 0 bases from V and 0 bases from J, with 2 bases between. The CDR3 is 13 residues long. The V gene's germline CDR1 is SGHTA and CDR2 FQGNSA. The DNA of the CDR3 is TGTGCCAGCAGCTTAGCCCACCAAGAGACCCAGTACTTC. Amino acid sequence: CASSLAHQETQYF.

The J gene is TRBJ2-5, the V gene TRBV7-2; TRBD2 matches 8 bases. The J segment lost 2 bases and the V segment lost 4 bases, leaving 12 bases of the junction unmatched. The CDR3 runs 17 residues. Germline loops: CDR1 SGHTA, CDR2 FQGNSA. The CDR3 is CASSSPPYSGAQETQYF. CDR3 nucleotides: TGTGCCAGCAGCTCACCCCCTTATAGCGGGGCACAAGAGACCCAGTACTTC.

The CDR3 nucleotides read TGTGCCAGTAGTATAGGTAACAACTATGGCTACACCTTC. Its protein product is CASSIGNNYGYTF. This sequence joins TRBV19 and TRBJ1-2; no firm D call. Trimming shortened V by 1 base and J by 2 bases, and 5 bases separated the two germline ends. Germline values: CDR1 LNHDA, CDR2 SQIVND (reference sequence). The CDR3 has 13 residues.

The chain's CDR3 is CASSWGPRNKETQYF. CDR3 DNA sequence: TGCGCCAGCAGCTGGGGGCCTAGGAATAAAGAGACCCAGTACTTC. V and J are TRBV5-1 and TRBJ2-5; weak D call: TRBD1 (6 bases). V lost 3 bases, J lost 3 bases, and 15 bases lay in between. This CDR3 has 15 residues. CDR1 and CDR2 from the germline V gene are SGHRS and YFSETQ.

The chain uses TRBV30 and TRBJ2-1; D unresolved. CDR3 length: 16 amino acids. Germline V gene sequence: CDR1 GTSNPN, CDR2 SVGIG (reference sequence). V shed 1 base and J shed 8 bases, with 21 bases lying between them. The CDR3, as DNA: TGTGCCTGGAGTGGGGGTAACCCCAAGGCGTCCGATGAGCAGTTCTTC. It codes for CAWSGGNPKASDEQFF.

This chain uses TRBV6-1 with TRBJ2-3; TRBD1 matches 7 bases. The trim removed 8 bases at V and 9 bases at J, leaving 5 bases unmatched. CDR3 length: 11 amino acids. CDR1 and CDR2 from the germline V gene are MNHNS and SASEGT. CDR3 protein: CASVGTATQYF. DNA for the CDR3: TGTGCCAGCGTAGGGACAGCAACGCAGTATTTT.

The rearrangement links TRBV6-5 to TRBJ2-5; 8 nucleotides agree with TRBD2. The trim removed 10 bases at V and 2 bases at J, leaving 9 bases unmatched. The CDR3 has 14 amino acids. Per germline, CDR1 MNHEY and CDR2 SVGAGI. Here the CDR3 reads CATRGGPSQETQYF. The CDR3 DNA is TGTGCCACCCGGGGGGGGCCCTCACAAGAGACCCAGTACTTC.

The chain carries TRBV2 and TRBJ1-2; perhaps TRBD1 as D (6 bases). The CDR3 loop spans 14 amino acids. CDR1 and CDR2 from the germline V gene are SNHLY and FYNNEI. The V end was cut by 7 bases, the J end by 2 bases, with 14 bases between. The CDR3 region has the DNA TGTGCCAGCATTCCGGGACACGGGAACTATGGCTACACCTTC. This gives the protein CASIPGHGNYGYTF.

V is TRBV30 and J is TRBJ2-2; D is undetermined. The CDR3 covers 13 residues. Germline CDR1 and CDR2: GTSNPN and SVGIG (reference sequence). V was trimmed by 1 base and J by 8 bases, leaving 11 bases between them. The CDR3 spells CAWSENLWGELFF. CDR3 DNA: TGTGCCTGGAGTGAGAACCTTTGGGGGGAGCTGTTTTTT.

V gene TRBV5-1 combines with J gene TRBJ2-3; D call uncertain. The CDR3 covers 19 residues. V lost 0 bases and J lost 2, with 22 bases in between. The germline V gene has CDR1 SGHRS and CDR2 YFSETQ. In nucleotides, the CDR3 is TGCGCCAGCAGCTTGGAGAGGCCCCAGGTGGCAGCCTCCACAGATACGCAGTATTTT. This encodes CASSLERPQVAASTDTQYF.

V and J are TRBV19 and TRBJ2-1; D is possibly TRBD1 (6 bases). CDR1 and CDR2 from the germline V gene are LNHDA and SQIVND (reference sequence). Trimming cost V 4 bases and J 5 bases, with 12 bases left between them. The CDR3 spans 14 residues. DNA for the CDR3: TGTGCCAGTAGTACCCAGACAGGCAACAATGAGCAGTTCTTC. It encodes CASSTQTGNNEQFF. Full variable domain (rest looked up from reference TRBV19 and TRBJ2-1): DGGITQSPKYLFRKEGQNVTLSCEQNLNHDAMYWYRQDPGQGLRLIYYSQIVNDFQKGDIAEGYSVSREKKESFPLTVTSAQKNPTAFYLCASSTQTGNNEQFFGPGTRLTVL.

V gene TRBV2 combines with J gene TRBJ2-1, with no clear D. CDR1 is SNHLY and CDR2 is FYNNEI in the germline V gene. CDR3 length: 9 amino acids. The germline V and J ends were trimmed by 5 bases and 10 bases, with 3 bases remaining between them. CDR3 DNA sequence: TGTGCCAGCAGTAAAGAGCAGTTCTTC. Its translation is CASSKEQFF. The full variable domain, completed using reference TRBV2 and TRBJ2-1, is EPEVTQTPSHQVTQMGQEVILRCVPISNHLYFYWYRQILGQKVEFLVSFYNNEISEKSEIFDDQFSVERPDGSNFTLKIRSTKLEDSAMYFCASSKEQFFGPGTRLTVL.

This chain links TRBV5-6 with TRBJ1-1; a weak D match, TRBD1 (6 bases). The CDR3 covers 16 residues. Germline V gene data show CDR1 as SGHDT and CDR2 as YYEEEE. V was clipped by 3 bases and J by 1 base, with 16 bases between them. CDR3 nucleotide sequence: TGTGCCAGCAGCTCCGTCAGGGGAACGGGGAACACTGAAGCTTTCTTT. Protein sequence: CASSSVRGTGNTEAFF.

V gene TRBV30 combines with J gene TRBJ2-2, with 10 bases aligning to TRBD2. V was clipped by 4 bases and J by 7 bases; unmatched bases: 6. Per the germline V gene, CDR1 is GTSNPN and CDR2 is SVGIG (reference sequence). CDR3 length equals 14 residues. This chain's CDR3 is CAWTSGSVVGELFF. CDR3 nucleotide sequence: TGTGCCTGGACTAGCGGGAGTGTCGTCGGGGAGCTGTTTTTT.

The chain joins TRBV5-6 to TRBJ2-5, with TRBD2 matching 7 bases. The trim removed 1 base at V and 5 bases at J, leaving 5 bases unmatched. Germline lookup yields CDR1 SGHDT and CDR2 YYEEEE. The CDR3 has 14 residues. CDR3 coding DNA: TGTGCCAGCAGCTTGTGGGGGAGGGTCGAGACCCAGTACTTC. This codes for CASSLWGRVETQYF. The full variable domain, with the rest looked up from reference TRBV5-6 and TRBJ2-5, is DAGVTQSPTHLIKTRGQQVTLRCSPKSGHDTVSWYQQALGQGPQFIFQYYEEEERQRGNFPDRFSGHQFPNYSSELNVNALLLGDSALYLCASSLWGRVETQYFGPGTRLLVL.

The chain joins TRBV5-4 to TRBJ2-5, with 9 nucleotides matching TRBD1. The CDR3 spans 15 residues. V lost 4 bases, J lost 6 bases, and 10 bases stayed unmatched. The germline CDR1 and CDR2 sequences are SGHNT and YYREEE (reference sequence). The CDR3 sequence: CASSPPGQGGQTQYF. The CDR3 coding sequence is TGTGCCAGCAGCCCGCCGGGACAGGGCGGACAGACCCAGTACTTC.

The chain couples TRBV6-1 to TRBJ2-3, with 10 bases aligning to TRBD1. CDR1 MNHNS and CDR2 SASEGT come from the germline V gene. V gave up 4 bases and J gave up 3 bases; unmatched junction bases: 7. There are 16 residues in the CDR3. For the CDR3, the DNA is TGTGCCAGCAGTGGCGCCGGGACAGGGGAGACAGATACGCAGTATTTT. Translated, it gives CASSGAGTGETDTQYF.

This CDR3 is CASSLAGGKTEAFF. The DNA for the CDR3 is TGCGCCAGCAGCTTGGCCGGGGGCAAAACTGAAGCTTTCTTT. The chain carries TRBV5-1 and TRBJ1-1; a weak D match, TRBD1 (6 bases). The CDR3 loop spans 14 amino acids. With 0 bases removed from V and 5 bases from J, the gap between germline ends came to 11 bases. Germline lookup yields CDR1 SGHRS and CDR2 YFSETQ. The full variable domain, with the rest looked up from reference TRBV5-1 and TRBJ1-1, is KAGVTQTPRYLIKTRGQQVTLSCSPISGHRSVSWYQQTPGQGLQFLFEYFSETQRNKGNFPGRFSGRQFSNSRSEMNVSTLELGDSALYLCASSLAGGKTEAFFGQGTRLTVV.

The J gene is TRBJ2-7, the V gene TRBV7-3; 7 bases fit TRBD1. CDR3 length equals 15 residues. Germline loops: CDR1 SGHTA, CDR2 FQGTGA. J gave up 2 bases and V 2 bases, and 6 bases lay outside the gene matches. CDR3 sequence (DNA): TGTGCCAGCAGCTTACGGCGACAGGGAGCCTACGAGCAGTACTTC. This translates into CASSLRRQGAYEQYF.

This chain connects TRBV7-2 to TRBJ2-7; D is undetermined. Germline V CDR1 and CDR2: SGHTA, FQGNSA. The CDR3 contains 15 residues. The V and J ends lost 2 bases and 6 bases respectively, with 17 bases between them. The CDR3 DNA reads TGTGCCAGCAGCTTAAAAACGGCGTTTAGTTCCGAGCAGTACTTC. It codes for CASSLKTAFSSEQYF.

The rearrangement joins TRBV6-5 to TRBJ2-7; tentatively, D is TRBD1 or TRBD2 (5 bases each). The length of the CDR3 is 16 residues. Trimming cost V 2 bases and J 5 bases, with 19 bases left between them. In germline, CDR1 is MNHEY, CDR2 SVGAGI. The CDR3 spells CASSYKTGQNVDEQYF. The CDR3 DNA reads as TGTGCCAGCAGTTACAAAACGGGGCAAAACGTCGACGAGCAGTACTTC.

The J gene is TRBJ1-4, the V gene TRBV6-5; D not certain. CDR3 length: 16 amino acids. From germline, CDR1 is MNHEY and CDR2 SVGAGI. V shed 0 bases and J shed 4 bases, with 12 bases lying between them. The DNA of the CDR3 is TGTGCCAGCAGTTACTCGTTCAGGCAGGTTAATGAAAAACTGTTTTTT. It is translated as CASSYSFRQVNEKLFF.

The genes are TRBV6-1 and TRBJ2-5; D tentatively reads TRBD1 or TRBD2 (5 bases each). CDR1 is MNHNS, CDR2 SASEGT, per germline. The V gene lost 6 bases and the J gene lost 2 bases, with 10 bases spanning the gap. CDR3 length: 13 amino acids. The CDR3 nucleotides read TGTGCCAGCAGCGGGGACCGGCAAGAGACCCAGTACTTC. This encodes CASSGDRQETQYF.

The J gene is TRBJ2-1, the V gene TRBV29-1, with D possibly matching TRBD1 (5 bases). V gave up 7 bases and J gave up 3 bases, with 19 bases separating them. Germline V gene sequence: CDR1 SQVTM, CDR2 ANQGSEA. The CDR3 spans 15 residues. Here the CDR3 reads CSEPGSGQRYNEQFF. The CDR3, as DNA: TGCAGCGAACCTGGGTCCGGACAACGCTACAATGAGCAGTTCTTC.

Only a few counts were recorded for this clone. CDR3 sequence (DNA): TGTGCCAGCAGCTCTTCGGGACGGAAAAATTTGTTTTTT. It yields the protein CASSSSGRKNLFF. The chain employs TRBV7-2 and TRBJ2-2, with D tentatively TRBD1 or TRBD2 (5 bases each). Trimming pared 4 bases from V and 15 bases from J, leaving 18 bases between. Looked up from germline, CDR1 is SGHTA and CDR2 is FQGNSA. This CDR3 spans 13 amino acids.